This TCR beta chain was recorded in a study of CD8+CD57+ T cells in acquired aplastic anemia. Findings and limits, study-wide: Shared by patients and controls, almost 30 CD8+ CDR3s were abundant in patients.

Both TCR beta VDJ combination and CDR3 sequence profiling were carried out. Genomic DNA was the template for this profiling. Each CDR3 protein is one row after TCRdb ran MiXCR on the reads. The sample contains about 190,000 distinct CDR3 sequences, 50% to 55% of which appear only once. This clonotype was observed once. The antigen remains undetermined. The germline gene is not matched at one end of the junction; a read error may be the cause. Sequences were obtained from sorted CD4+, CD8+, or CD8+CD57+ T cells (not recorded which) from PBMCs. The sequence was obtained from a human donor in good health, serving as a control.

The CDR3 is CASSGNRGPSYKQYF. For the CDR3, the DNA is TGTGCCAGCAGCGGAAACAGGGGTCCTTCCTACAAGCAGTACTTC. The chain is built from TRBV9 and TRBJ2-7; TRBD1 matches at 7 bases. CDR3 length: 15 amino acids. In germline, CDR1 is SGDLS, CDR2 YYNGEE.